The rows below give T cell receptor beta chains drawn from one sample of a study of cytomegalovirus exposure and HLA in healthy donors. Assay: immunoSEQ multiplex PCR; the TCRdb copy retains only in-frame clones and omits some. The sample yields 160,000 or so clones, about 88% seen once. The sequenced sample consisted of PBMCs. The receptors here all came from a young woman in good health and CMV-seronegative. Both conserved end residues are part of each CDR3. Fields, in order: clone size, D gene, J gene, V gene, CDR3 protein, CDR3 DNA. D genes are given only for firm matches. Clone size is given for some rows only: seen once, a few or many times, or a class if the clone is expanded.

>.|.|TRBJ2-5|TRBV6-6
CASSRRDNRLTETQYF
TGTGCCAGCAGTCGCCGGGACAATAGATTGACGGAGACCCAGTACTTC
>.|TRBD1|TRBJ1-1|TRBV5-1
CASQAATGPPDEAFF
TGCGCCAGCCAAGCGGCGACAGGGCCGCCAGATGAAGCTTTCTTT
>.|.|TRBJ2-7|TRBV4-2
CASSQDWGTTYEQYF
TGTGCCAGCAGCCAAGATTGGGGCACCACCTACGAGCAGTACTTC
>.|.|TRBJ2-5|TRBV29-1
CSVEGGRVETQYF
TGCAGCGTTGAAGGGGGCAGGGTGGAGACCCAGTACTTC
>.|.|TRBJ2-3|TRBV7-2
CASSLRWQTDTQYF
TGTGCCAGCAGCTTACGATGGCAGACAGATACGCAGTATTTT
>.|.|TRBJ2-5|TRBV19
CASSIDTGWETQYF
TGTGCCAGTAGTATAGACACGGGTTGGGAGACCCAGTACTTC
>.|.|TRBJ2-7|TRBV7-2
CASSLTAYEQYF
TGTGCCAGCAGCTTAACGGCCTACGAGCAGTACTTC
>.|TRBD2|TRBJ2-1|TRBV19
CASSISGSSYNEQFF
TGTGCCAGTAGTATTAGCGGGAGCTCCTACAATGAGCAGTTCTTC
>.|.|TRBJ2-1|TRBV5-1
CASSRAASSYNEQFF
TGCGCCAGCAGCCGAGCGGCTAGCTCCTACAATGAGCAGTTCTTC
>.|TRBD2|TRBJ2-3|TRBV4-2
CASSQAPTLAGGYTDTQYF
TGTGCCAGCAGCCAAGCTCCCACTCTAGCGGGGGGATACACAGATACGCAGTATTTT
>once|.|TRBJ2-1|TRBV29-1
CSASGGNEQFF
TGCAGCGCCTCAGGGGGGAATGAGCAGTTCTTC
>once|.|TRBJ1-2|TRBV1
CTSSHPVQGENYGYTF
TGCACCAGCAGCCACCCCGTGCAGGGGGAGAACTATGGCTACACCTTC
>.|.|TRBJ2-3|TRBV4-3
CASSQAYGTSTDTQYF
TGCGCCAGCAGCCAAGCCTATGGGACTAGCACAGATACGCAGTATTTT
>.|.|TRBJ2-2|TRBV29-1
CSVERRANTGELFF
TGCAGCGTTGAGAGGAGGGCGAACACCGGGGAGCTGTTTTTT
>.|TRBD2|TRBJ2-5|TRBV10-2
CASQEGGPDETQYF
TGCGCCAGCCAGGAGGGAGGGCCAGATGAGACCCAGTACTTC
>few|TRBD2|TRBJ2-3|TRBV7-2
CASSSPTSGTDTQYF
TGTGCCAGCAGTAGCCCGACTAGCGGCACAGATACGCAGTATTTT
>.|TRBD1|TRBJ1-1|TRBV2
CASSELGQGNTEAFF
TGTGCCAGCAGTGAACTGGGACAGGGAAACACTGAAGCTTTCTTT
>.|TRBD2|TRBJ2-2|TRBV18
CASSPPGSGRSTGELFF
TGTGCCAGCTCACCACCGGGCAGCGGGAGGTCCACCGGGGAGCTGTTTTTT
>.|TRBD1|TRBJ1-1|TRBV30
CAWSQTGYLTEAFF
TGTGCCTGGAGTCAGACAGGGTATTTGACTGAAGCTTTCTTT
>once|TRBD1|TRBJ1-1|TRBV14
CASSQARDRVKVSTEAFF
TGTGCCAGCAGCCAAGCCCGGGACAGGGTTAAGGTGAGCACTGAAGCTTTCTTT
>.|.|TRBJ1-3|TRBV9
CASSVKQGVIGNTIYF
TGTGCCAGCAGCGTTAAACAGGGAGTCATTGGAAACACCATATATTTT
>.|TRBD1|TRBJ1-5|TRBV15
CATSRDPWTGGAPFSNQPQHF
TGTGCCACCAGCAGGGATCCATGGACAGGGGGGGCCCCCTTTAGCAATCAGCCCCAGCATTTT